The 11 T cell receptor beta chains below were found in one sample sequenced in a study of sequential checkpoint blockade in melanoma. Treatment meaning: randomized to nivolumab then ipilimumab (arm A) or the reverse (arm B). Repertoires were generated with immunoSEQ multiplex PCR, while TCRdb's copy carries only in-frame clones and drops some. The sample records thousands of clones, 75% being singletons. The sample here was CD8+ T cells sorted from blood (inferred from file names), taken from a patient given nivolumab and ipilimumab in sequence. These receptors were collected from a human donor with melanoma.

This chain connects TRBV28 to TRBJ2-7; TRBD2 agrees at 9 bases. After removal of 6 bases from V and 0 bases from J, the junction contained 9 bases not matched to a gene. Germline V gives CDR1 MDHEN, CDR2 SYDVKM. The CDR3 length is 16 residues. CDR3 bases: TGTGCCAGCAGAGTTTATGCTAGCGGGGCCTCCTACGAGCAGTACTTC. Protein sequence: CASRVYASGASYEQYF. The variable domain in full, completed from reference TRBV28 and TRBJ2-7, reads DVKVTQSSRYLVKRTGEKVFLECVQDMDHENMFWYRQDPGLGLRLIYFSYDVKMKEKGDIPEGYSVSREKKERFSLILESASTNQTSMYLCASRVYASGASYEQYFGPGTRLTVT.

This sequence joins TRBV4-3 and TRBJ2-3; 8 bases are a match to TRBD2. The trim removed 0 bases at V and 8 bases at J, leaving 13 bases unmatched. CDR1 and CDR2 (germline): LGHNA, YSLEER. CDR3 size: 17 residues. The CDR3 nucleotides read TGCGCCAGCAGCCAAGATTCGGGCGGGAGGCTGGAGCGTACGCAGTATTTT. This gives the protein CASSQDSGGRLERTQYF.

The chain is built from TRBV6-4 and TRBJ2-2; TRBD1 is a possible D gene (5 bases). The V end lost 0 bases, the J end lost 3 bases, and 5 bases lay between the germline ends. Germline CDR1 and CDR2: MRHNA and SNTAGT. The length of the CDR3 is 14 residues. CDR3 in amino acids: CASSDSQDTGELFF. The DNA of the CDR3 is TGTGCCAGCAGTGACTCACAGGACACCGGGGAGCTGTTTTTT.

This chain connects TRBV4-3 to TRBJ1-2; maybe TRBD1 (5 bases). CDR1 LGHNA and CDR2 YSLEER come from the germline V gene. V dropped 8 bases and J dropped 3 bases, with 19 bases sitting between them. The CDR3 totals 15 residues. CDR3 amino acids: CASSGGVRGDYGYTF. The CDR3 nucleotides are TGCGCCAGCTCCGGGGGAGTTAGGGGAGACTATGGCTACACCTTC.

This clone was seen a single time. The chain employs TRBV6-5 and TRBJ2-1; 8 bases fit TRBD2. The length of the CDR3 is 15 residues. Germline CDR1 and CDR2: MNHEY and SVGAGI. V trimming: 7 bases; J trimming: 6 bases; junction bases outside the gene matches: 11. This CDR3 reads CASTPGLEGGNEQFF. In nucleotides, the CDR3 is TGTGCCAGCACCCCGGGACTAGAGGGAGGCAATGAGCAGTTCTTC.

The chain employs TRBV25-1 and TRBJ2-5; D not certain. The CDR3 is made up of 14 amino acids. Germline V gene data show CDR1 as MGHDK and CDR2 as SYGVNS. V shed 8 bases and J shed 13 bases, with 26 bases lying between them. The chain's CDR3 is CASGALEAAVPLYF. The CDR3 bases are TGTGCCAGCGGAGCCCTCGAGGCGGCCGTCCCTCTGTACTTC.

The chain combines TRBV6-5 with TRBJ1-1; TRBD1 might be the D (6 bases). This CDR3 has 14 amino acids. Germline CDR1 is MNHEY and CDR2 is SVGAGI. Trimming shortened V by 6 bases and J by 7 bases, and 18 bases separated the two germline ends. This CDR3 reads CASRPAGDGFEAFF. The CDR3 DNA follows: TGTGCCAGCAGACCCGCAGGGGATGGGTTTGAAGCTTTCTTT.

The chain joins TRBV6-5 to TRBJ2-1, with a tentative D call TRBD2 (5 bases). The CDR3 spans 13 residues. Per germline, CDR1 MNHEY and CDR2 SVGAGI. V lost 6 bases and J lost 4, with 10 bases in between. CDR3 nucleotide sequence: TGTGCCAGCAGCACTAGTTCGTACAATGAGCAGTTCTTC. It encodes CASSTSSYNEQFF.

This clone was recorded once. J is TRBJ1-1 and V is TRBV18, with D perhaps matching TRBD1 (5 bases). This CDR3 is 14 amino acids long. Trimming stripped 0 bases from V and 1 base from J, with 6 bases between. CDR1 is KGHSH and CDR2 is LQKENI in the germline V gene. DNA for the CDR3: TGTGCCAGCTCACCACCCGACAGGAACACTGAAGCTTTCTTT. Protein: CASSPPDRNTEAFF.

This clone was counted a few times. Other DNA sequences within the sample encode an identical CDR3. The rearrangement joins TRBV19 to TRBJ2-1; weak D call: TRBD1 (6 bases). Germline V gene lookup returns CDR1 LNHDA and CDR2 SQIVND (reference sequence). CDR3 length: 14 amino acids. Trimming cost V 3 bases and J 3 bases, with 9 bases left between them. The CDR3 nucleotides are TGTGCCAGTAGTATTGGGGGCGACTACAATGAGCAGTTCTTC. It encodes CASSIGGDYNEQFF.

The chain joins TRBV6-1 to TRBJ2-2, with D uncertain. The CDR3 is made up of 15 amino acids. Trimming pared 6 bases from V and 5 bases from J, leaving 16 bases between. Germline assignment: CDR1 MNHNS and CDR2 SASEGT. CDR3 sequence (DNA): TGTGCCAGCAGCCTTTTTATACAGCTAACCGGGGAGCTGTTTTTT. This translates into CASSLFIQLTGELFF.